This T cell receptor beta chain was obtained from a study of shared clonotypes between healthy human individuals. TCRdb's table, derived via immunoSEQ multiplex PCR, lists solely in-frame clones and lacks some. Of approximately 2.1 million clones listed, approximately 93% are singletons. The CDR3 has 12 residues. Germline V gives CDR1 ENHRY, CDR2 SYGVKD. V was pared by 3 bases and J by 2 bases, with 3 bases between. The clonotype comes from a man in his late teens or twenties in good health. Some clones in this sample may be carry-over from other donors' samples. Sequenced sample: naive CD4+ T cells from PBMCs. Documented subset: CD45RA+ positively selected. The chain couples TRBV10-3 to TRBJ2-3; D is ambiguous. CDR3 loop: CAISDVTDTQYF. CDR3 DNA: TGTGCCATCAGTGATGTCACAGATACGCAGTATTTT.